This TCR beta chain was observed in a study of T-cell reconstitution after alpha-beta-depleted transplantation in children. The CDR3 totals 16 residues. V lost 5 bases, J lost 9 bases, and 22 bases lay in between. Germline V lookup: CDR1 SGHVS, CDR2 FQNEAQ. A TCRbeta library incorporating unique molecular identifiers was prepared. Using its own MiXCR run on the PCR reads, TCRdb lists one record per CDR3 protein. The table has some 220,000 distinct CDR3 sequences, about 9.2% seen once; the top ten hold around 6.2%. The V call is TRBV7-8, the J call TRBJ2-2; a weak D match, TRBD2 (7 bases). This receptor was obtained from a human donor who donated a stem cell graft to a child with acute lymphoblastic leukemia. The sequencing used PBMCs from the stem cell graft donor, collected from the stem cell graft. The CDR3: CASSQEGGPSIRELFF. For the CDR3, the DNA is TGTGCCAGCAGCCAAGAGGGGGGGCCTAGTATCCGGGAGCTGTTTTTT.